This is a list of T cell receptor beta chains from one sample in a study of cytomegalovirus exposure and HLA in healthy donors. Clones were sequenced by immunoSEQ multiplex PCR, and TCRdb holds only the in-frame ones, with some missing. The top ten hold roughly 0.34% of the sample, which has about 200,000 clones, 65% to 90% seen once. The sample taken for sequencing was PBMCs. The receptors shown here come from a woman aged 25 to 39 in good health and CMV-seronegative. CDR3s include the opening cysteine and the closing phenylalanine or tryptophan. The order of the fields is V gene, J gene, D gene, clone size, CDR3 DNA, CDR3 protein. D genes are given only for firm matches. Clone size is not always given. Where it is, it says once, few, many or a class for expanded clones.

v_gene: TRBV29-1
j_gene: TRBJ1-1
d_gene: NA
abundance: NA
CDR3nt: TGCAGCGTTTCAGATTTGAACACTGAAGCTTTCTTT
CDR3aa: CSVSDLNTEAFF

v_gene: TRBV2
j_gene: TRBJ2-1
d_gene: TRBD2
abundance: NA
CDR3nt: TGTGCCAGCGGGGGGGGTGAGCAGTTCTTC
CDR3aa: CASGGGEQFF

v_gene: TRBV4-2
j_gene: TRBJ1-2
d_gene: TRBD1
abundance: few
CDR3nt: TGTGCCAGCAGCCAAGATCCCACAGGGGACTATGGCTACACCTTC
CDR3aa: CASSQDPTGDYGYTF

v_gene: TRBV7-3
j_gene: TRBJ2-4
d_gene: NA
abundance: NA
CDR3nt: TGTGCCAGCAGCTCAACTAGCTTTTCAACCAAAAACATTCAGTACTTC
CDR3aa: CASSSTSFSTKNIQYF

v_gene: TRBV2
j_gene: TRBJ2-2
d_gene: NA
abundance: NA
CDR3nt: TGTGCCAGCAGTGTTGTGCCGGGTGACACCGGGGAGCTGTTTTTT
CDR3aa: CASSVVPGDTGELFF

v_gene: TRBV11-3
j_gene: TRBJ2-3
d_gene: NA
abundance: NA
CDR3nt: TGTGCCAGCAGCCCCCTTCGTAGGCAGGTAACAACAGATACGCAGTATTTT
CDR3aa: CASSPLRRQVTTDTQYF

v_gene: TRBV6-6
j_gene: TRBJ2-7
d_gene: TRBD1
abundance: NA
CDR3nt: TGTGCCAGCAGCTTCTTCGGACAGGGGTCGGACGAGCAGTACTTC
CDR3aa: CASSFFGQGSDEQYF

v_gene: TRBV5-1
j_gene: TRBJ1-1
d_gene: NA
abundance: NA
CDR3nt: TGCGCCAGCAGCACACAGGGTCTTTTGGTGACTGAAGCTTTCTTT
CDR3aa: CASSTQGLLVTEAFF

v_gene: TRBV25-1
j_gene: TRBJ2-3
d_gene: TRBD2
abundance: few
CDR3nt: TGTGCCAGCAGTTACGGGGGAGGGACAGATACGCAGTATTTT
CDR3aa: CASSYGGGTDTQYF

v_gene: TRBV5-1
j_gene: TRBJ2-1
d_gene: TRBD2
abundance: few
CDR3nt: TGCGCCAGCAGCTTAGTCCTAGCGGGGAACAATGAGCAGTTCTTC
CDR3aa: CASSLVLAGNNEQFF

v_gene: TRBV11-2
j_gene: TRBJ2-7
d_gene: NA
abundance: once
CDR3nt: TGTGCCAGCAGCTCTAGGACAGACAACTACGAGCAGTACTTC
CDR3aa: CASSSRTDNYEQYF

v_gene: TRBV19
j_gene: TRBJ1-5
d_gene: NA
abundance: NA
CDR3nt: TGTGCCAGTAGTATGCGGGGGGGGGCGAAGCCCCAGCATTTT
CDR3aa: CASSMRGGAKPQHF

v_gene: TRBV2
j_gene: TRBJ1-2
d_gene: TRBD1
abundance: NA
CDR3nt: TGTGCCAGCAGGGGACAGGGGTATGGTGGCTACACCTTC
CDR3aa: CASRGQGYGGYTF

v_gene: TRBV30
j_gene: TRBJ2-2
d_gene: TRBD1
abundance: NA
CDR3nt: TGTGCCTGGAGCGCTTGGACAGGGTTTTCCCGGGAGCTGTTTTTT
CDR3aa: CAWSAWTGFSRELFF

v_gene: TRBV19
j_gene: TRBJ2-2
d_gene: TRBD1
abundance: NA
CDR3nt: TGTGCCGGTCGGACAGGGACTTTGGGGGAGCTGTTTTTT
CDR3aa: CAGRTGTLGELFF

v_gene: TRBV5-1
j_gene: TRBJ2-5
d_gene: TRBD2
abundance: NA
CDR3nt: TGCGCCAGCGCCGGGACTAGCGGACTCCAAGAGACCCAGTACTTC
CDR3aa: CASAGTSGLQETQYF

v_gene: TRBV18
j_gene: TRBJ2-7
d_gene: NA
abundance: NA
CDR3nt: TGTGCCAGCTCACAACAGGGAATCGGCGAGCAGTACTTC
CDR3aa: CASSQQGIGEQYF

v_gene: TRBV6-5
j_gene: TRBJ1-2
d_gene: TRBD1
abundance: NA
CDR3nt: TGTGCCAGCAGTTACCTGGGACAGGGAAGTGGCTACACCTTC
CDR3aa: CASSYLGQGSGYTF

v_gene: TRBV19
j_gene: TRBJ2-7
d_gene: NA
abundance: few
CDR3nt: TGTGCCAGTAGTAAGAGGTTCTCCGAGCAGTACTTC
CDR3aa: CASSKRFSEQYF

v_gene: TRBV29-1
j_gene: TRBJ2-3
d_gene: TRBD1
abundance: NA
CDR3nt: TGCAGCGTTGATCTAATGAGACAGGGGGCTTTGGATACGCAGTATTTT
CDR3aa: CSVDLMRQGALDTQYF

v_gene: TRBV4-1
j_gene: TRBJ2-2
d_gene: NA
abundance: NA
CDR3nt: TGCGCCAGCAGCCAATTCCTTTTTATTTTGGCAGGGTTTTCCGGGGAGCTGTTTTTT
CDR3aa: CASSQFLFILAGFSGELFF

v_gene: TRBV19
j_gene: TRBJ1-4
d_gene: TRBD1
abundance: NA
CDR3nt: TGTGCCAGTAGCAAGGACAGGGCGGTGGAAACTAATGAAAAACTGTTTTTT
CDR3aa: CASSKDRAVETNEKLFF

v_gene: TRBV7-6
j_gene: TRBJ1-5
d_gene: NA
abundance: NA
CDR3nt: TGTGCCAGCAGCGGGTCCGGGAGCAATCAGCCCCAGCATTTT
CDR3aa: CASSGSGSNQPQHF

v_gene: TRBV5-4
j_gene: TRBJ1-3
d_gene: TRBD1
abundance: NA
CDR3nt: TGTGCCAGCGGTAGACAGGGTACTGGAAACACCATATATTTT
CDR3aa: CASGRQGTGNTIYF

v_gene: TRBV27
j_gene: TRBJ2-7
d_gene: TRBD2
abundance: NA
CDR3nt: TGTGCCAGCAGTTCGGGGGGGGGACTGTCCTACGAGCAGTACTTC
CDR3aa: CASSSGGGLSYEQYF

v_gene: TRBV7-2
j_gene: TRBJ1-1
d_gene: TRBD1
abundance: few
CDR3nt: TGTGCCAGCAGCTTAGTTCGACAGGGGTTCCCTGAAGCTTTCTTT
CDR3aa: CASSLVRQGFPEAFF

v_gene: TRBV5-5
j_gene: TRBJ2-7
d_gene: NA
abundance: NA
CDR3nt: TGTGCCAGCAGCATGCTACAGGTTTTCGAGGAGCAGTACTTC
CDR3aa: CASSMLQVFEEQYF

v_gene: TRBV5-4
j_gene: TRBJ2-1
d_gene: TRBD2
abundance: few
CDR3nt: TGTGCCAGCAGGACTAGCGGGGGGCGCTACAATGAGCAGTTCTTC
CDR3aa: CASRTSGGRYNEQFF

v_gene: TRBV28
j_gene: TRBJ2-1
d_gene: TRBD1
abundance: NA
CDR3nt: TGTGCCAGCAGCACCACAGGGGGCGCGTACAATGAGCAGTTCTTC
CDR3aa: CASSTTGGAYNEQFF

v_gene: TRBV4-1
j_gene: TRBJ1-6
d_gene: NA
abundance: NA
CDR3nt: TGCGCCAGCAGCGAAGGGAGCGGCAGGGGTAATTCACCCCTCCACTTT
CDR3aa: CASSEGSGRGNSPLHF

v_gene: TRBV11-2
j_gene: TRBJ2-1
d_gene: NA
abundance: NA
CDR3nt: TGTGCCAGCAGCTCCGGTTACTACAATGAGCAGTTCTTC
CDR3aa: CASSSGYYNEQFF

v_gene: TRBV11-2
j_gene: TRBJ2-5
d_gene: NA
abundance: NA
CDR3nt: TGTGCCAGCAGCTTAGAGGACAGACAAGAGACCCAGTACTTC
CDR3aa: CASSLEDRQETQYF

v_gene: TRBV5-1
j_gene: TRBJ2-5
d_gene: NA
abundance: NA
CDR3nt: TGCGCCAGCAGCTTGCTTACCGGGGAAGAGACCCAGTACTTC
CDR3aa: CASSLLTGEETQYF

v_gene: TRBV2
j_gene: TRBJ2-5
d_gene: NA
abundance: NA
CDR3nt: TGTGCCAGCAGTCCAGGGAAGATTCAAGAGACCCAGTACTTC
CDR3aa: CASSPGKIQETQYF

v_gene: TRBV18
j_gene: TRBJ2-3
d_gene: NA
abundance: NA
CDR3nt: TGTGCCAGCTCACCCTACGGGGGGACATCAGATACGCAGTATTTT
CDR3aa: CASSPYGGTSDTQYF

v_gene: TRBV4-2
j_gene: TRBJ2-3
d_gene: TRBD2
abundance: NA
CDR3nt: TGTGCCAGCAGCCTGGAGCCAGCGGGAGGGGATGGTACAGATACGCAGTATTTT
CDR3aa: CASSLEPAGGDGTDTQYF

v_gene: TRBV2
j_gene: TRBJ2-5
d_gene: TRBD1
abundance: NA
CDR3nt: TGTGCCAGCAGTGACCAACAGGGGGCGACCCAGTACTTC
CDR3aa: CASSDQQGATQYF

v_gene: TRBV2
j_gene: TRBJ2-1
d_gene: TRBD2
abundance: NA
CDR3nt: TGTGCCAGCAGTGAAGGGAGCGGGGGATACAATGAGCAGTTCTTC
CDR3aa: CASSEGSGGYNEQFF

v_gene: TRBV7-3
j_gene: TRBJ2-5
d_gene: TRBD1
abundance: NA
CDR3nt: TGTGCCAGCAGCCCCATCGGGACAGGGAAAGAGACCCAGTACTTC
CDR3aa: CASSPIGTGKETQYF

v_gene: TRBV19
j_gene: TRBJ2-3
d_gene: TRBD2
abundance: NA
CDR3nt: TGTGCCAGTAGTCCGGGACTAGCGGGAGAAGATACGCAGTATTTT
CDR3aa: CASSPGLAGEDTQYF

v_gene: TRBV28
j_gene: TRBJ2-3
d_gene: TRBD1
abundance: NA
CDR3nt: TGTGCCAGCAGTTCGGACAGGGGAGATACGCAGTATTTT
CDR3aa: CASSSDRGDTQYF

v_gene: TRBV29-1
j_gene: TRBJ2-7
d_gene: TRBD1
abundance: NA
CDR3nt: TGCAGCGTACGGACAGGGGGAGTCTACGAGCAGTACTTC
CDR3aa: CSVRTGGVYEQYF

v_gene: TRBV27
j_gene: TRBJ2-1
d_gene: TRBD2
abundance: NA
CDR3nt: TGTGCCAGCAGTTTCTCCATTGTAGCGGGAGCGTACAATGAGCAGTTCTTC
CDR3aa: CASSFSIVAGAYNEQFF

v_gene: TRBV6-5
j_gene: TRBJ2-5
d_gene: TRBD1
abundance: NA
CDR3nt: TGTGCCAGCAGTTACCGGCGACAGGGATTAATGGAGACCCAGTACTTC
CDR3aa: CASSYRRQGLMETQYF

v_gene: TRBV10-3
j_gene: TRBJ1-5
d_gene: TRBD1
abundance: NA
CDR3nt: TGTGCCATCAGTGGGGACAGGGTCCAGCCCCAGCATTTT
CDR3aa: CAISGDRVQPQHF

v_gene: TRBV6-5
j_gene: TRBJ1-2
d_gene: TRBD1
abundance: NA
CDR3nt: TGTGCCAGCGGACAGGGGCGCATATATGGCTACACCTTC
CDR3aa: CASGQGRIYGYTF

v_gene: TRBV7-6
j_gene: TRBJ1-1
d_gene: NA
abundance: NA
CDR3nt: TGTGCCAGCAGCCGGACTGTAGACACTGAAGCTTTCTTT
CDR3aa: CASSRTVDTEAFF

v_gene: TRBV10-3
j_gene: TRBJ2-3
d_gene: NA
abundance: NA
CDR3nt: TGTGCCATCAGTGCTGTGACAGCTCAAACAGATACGCAGTATTTT
CDR3aa: CAISAVTAQTDTQYF

v_gene: TRBV2
j_gene: TRBJ1-5
d_gene: TRBD1
abundance: NA
CDR3nt: TGTGCCAGCAGTGGGACACAGGGGAATCAGCCCCAGCATTTT
CDR3aa: CASSGTQGNQPQHF

v_gene: TRBV6-1
j_gene: TRBJ1-1
d_gene: NA
abundance: NA
CDR3nt: TGTGCCTGCCGGGACACGCACACTGAAGCTTTCTTT
CDR3aa: CACRDTHTEAFF

v_gene: TRBV19
j_gene: TRBJ1-1
d_gene: NA
abundance: NA
CDR3nt: TGTGCCAGTACAGCAGGAATCACTGAAGCTTTCTTT
CDR3aa: CASTAGITEAFF

v_gene: TRBV6-5
j_gene: TRBJ2-5
d_gene: TRBD2
abundance: NA
CDR3nt: TGTGCCAGCAGTTCTACTAGCGGGGGTCGCCGTGAGACCCAGTACTTC
CDR3aa: CASSSTSGGRRETQYF

v_gene: TRBV7-8
j_gene: TRBJ2-1
d_gene: TRBD2
abundance: once
CDR3nt: TGTGCCAGCAGCTTAGTCGGGACTAGCGGGGTACAGTTCTTC
CDR3aa: CASSLVGTSGVQFF

v_gene: TRBV7-9
j_gene: TRBJ1-1
d_gene: NA
abundance: NA
CDR3nt: TGTGCCAGCAGCTTGGCTCTTCTAGGAGGAGCTTTCTTT
CDR3aa: CASSLALLGGAFF